This TCR beta chain was obtained from a study of blood T cells in healthy people across ages. Study-level points and caveats: No conclusive comparison of naive versus antigen-experienced cells was possible with unsorted PBMCs.

V was pared by 7 bases and J by 8 bases, with 10 bases of the junction left unmatched. Germline CDR1 reads MDHEN; CDR2 reads SYDVKM. The CDR3 spans 14 residues. On this clonotype itself: Its target is unknown.

The authors ran a second PCR of roughly 6 to 12 cycles using a sample-barcoded 5' primer and a J-beta primer mix. MiXCR was run by TCRdb on the 5' RACE reads, yielding one entry per CDR3 protein. There are 1.8 million or so distinct CDR3 sequences in the sample; 39% occur only once, and roughly 24% lies in the top ten. The sequenced sample consisted of blood. V and J are TRBV28 and TRBJ1-2, with 10 bases lining up with TRBD1. This TCR was sampled from a human donor in good health. CDR3 bases: TGTGCCAGCAACGGAGGGACAGGGGTAGGCGGCTACACCTTC. Protein sequence: CASNGGTGVGGYTF.